Listed here are 24 T cell receptor beta chains from one sample, sequenced in a study of T cells in Graves' hyperthyroidism and ophthalmopathy. Authors of the study amplified TCR beta CDR3 regions from RNA transcripts. HTBI primers were used for first-round RT-PCR of the TCR CDR3. TCRdb reanalysed the multiplex PCR reads using MiXCR and keeps one entry per CDR3 protein. The repertoire has about 590,000 distinct CDR3 sequences, roughly 14% of them found once; the top ten carry less than 9.5%. Sequenced material: blood. The receptors shown here come from a woman in her thirties with Graves' hyperthyroidism.

The table lists this clonotype with many counts. The chain carries TRBV18 and TRBJ2-1; D uncertain. The germline V gene encodes CDR1 KGHSH and CDR2 LQKENI. Deletions cut 3 bases from V and 0 bases from J, with 6 bases between. CDR3 size: 14 residues. The CDR3 sequence is CASSPWSSYNEQFF. The CDR3 DNA is TGTGCCAGCTCACCGTGGAGCTCCTACAATGAGCAGTTCTTC.

This clonotype appeared many times. The chain uses TRBV6-1 and TRBJ2-7, with D uncertain. The CDR3 sequence is 15 residues long. Germline V CDR1 and CDR2: MNHNS, SASEGT. The V end was cut by 5 bases, the J end by 2 bases, with 16 bases between. CDR3 DNA: TGTGCCAGCAGTTCCGTTACGGGTCGGACCTACGAGCAGTACTTC. Protein: CASSSVTGRTYEQYF.

This clonotype was detected ten times or more. The chain joins TRBV28 to TRBJ2-1; the match to TRBD1 covers 7 bases. Losses at the gene ends were 0 bases for V and 7 bases for J; bases not matched to a gene: 6. This CDR3 has 15 amino acids. CDR1 is MDHEN, CDR2 SYDVKM, per germline. Written as DNA, the CDR3 is TGTGCCAGCAGTTTATGGAGGGGGCCGGGGAATGAGCAGTTCTTC. It codes for CASSLWRGPGNEQFF.

The CDR3 is CASSLETGLGNTIYF. In nucleotides, the CDR3 is TGTGCCAGCAGCTTAGAGACAGGGCTTGGAAACACCATATATTTT. The rearrangement uses TRBV7-9 and TRBJ1-3; 7 positions agree with TRBD1. Germline assignment: CDR1 SEHNR and CDR2 FQNEAQ (reference sequence). Losses at the gene ends were 1 base for V and 3 bases for J; bases not matched to a gene: 3. The CDR3 consists of 15 residues.

This clonotype has just a few counts. The rearrangement links TRBV11-2 to TRBJ2-7; TRBD2 is a possible D gene (5 bases). V lost 2 bases, J lost 2 bases, and 10 bases lay in between. Germline V gene lookup returns CDR1 SGHAT and CDR2 FQNNGV. The CDR3 covers 14 residues. The CDR3 region has the DNA TGTGCCAGCAGCTTAAGCGGAAAACCCTACGAGCAGTACTTC. It yields the protein CASSLSGKPYEQYF.

The gene calls are TRBV28 and TRBJ2-7; possibly TRBD1 for D (5 bases). CDR3 length: 12 residues. The ends were cut back, 6 bases at V and 1 base at J, with 7 bases in the middle. Looked up from germline, CDR1 is MDHEN and CDR2 is SYDVKM. For the CDR3, the DNA is TGTGCCAGCAGGGACACATCCTACGAGCAGTACTTC. It translates to CASRDTSYEQYF.

This clonotype appeared many times. This chain links TRBV5-5 with TRBJ2-1; perhaps TRBD2 as D (6 bases). The CDR3 consists of 13 residues. CDR1 is SGHKS and CDR2 is YYEKEE in the germline V gene (reference sequence). The germline V and J ends were trimmed by 4 bases and 3 bases, with 8 bases remaining between them. The CDR3 region is CASSLTSYNEQFF. Written as DNA, the CDR3 is TGTGCCAGCAGCCTGACTAGCTACAATGAGCAGTTCTTC.

This clonotype was found many times. This chain connects TRBV11-3 to TRBJ2-1, with D tentatively TRBD2 (5 bases). The germline V gene has CDR1 SGHNT and CDR2 YENEEA. The CDR3 is made up of 15 amino acids. The V and J ends lost 2 bases and 5 bases respectively, with 13 bases between them. The CDR3 protein is CASSLRRDTDNEQFF. CDR3 bases: TGTGCCAGCAGCTTACGACGGGATACAGACAATGAGCAGTTCTTC.

This clonotype was seen repeatedly, ten times or more. The chain carries TRBV7-3 and TRBJ1-1, with 8 bases aligning to TRBD1. Germline V gives CDR1 SGHTA, CDR2 FQGTGA. The CDR3 extends over 15 amino acids. Unmatched junction bases numbered 9, after V lost 5 bases and J lost 4 bases. The CDR3 region is CASSPESGGPTEAFF. CDR3 bases: TGTGCCAGCAGCCCCGAGTCAGGGGGCCCCACTGAAGCTTTCTTT.

This clonotype has a count of ten or more. The chain has TRBV6-6 and TRBJ1-6; D is undetermined. Germline V gene lookup returns CDR1 MNHNY and CDR2 SVGAGI (reference sequence). Trimming took off 0 bases at V and 2 bases at J, with 11 bases between the two ends. The CDR3 totals 17 residues. CDR3 in amino acids: CASSYSLRAAYNSPLHF. For the CDR3, the DNA is TGTGCCAGCAGTTACTCGTTACGGGCAGCCTATAATTCACCCCTCCACTTT.

The chain employs TRBV7-2 and TRBJ2-7, with 8 bases aligning to TRBD1. CDR1 and CDR2 (germline): SGHTA, FQGNSA. This CDR3 comprises 16 residues. V lost 5 bases, J lost 1 base, and 10 bases stayed unmatched. CDR3 loop: CASSHPLGTGSYEQYF. As DNA, the CDR3 is TGTGCCAGCAGCCACCCTCTCGGGACAGGATCCTACGAGCAGTACTTC.

The table lists this clonotype with many counts. For the CDR3, the DNA is TGTGCCAGCAGGGAACTAGCGGGATTCACAGATACGCAGTATTTT. It translates to CASRELAGFTDTQYF. The rearrangement joins TRBV6-1 to TRBJ2-3; 10 nucleotides align to TRBD2. V gave up 6 bases and J gave up 2 bases; unmatched junction bases: 5. The CDR3 has 15 residues. Germline V CDR1 and CDR2: MNHNS, SASEGT.

There are many counts of this clonotype. This chain joins TRBV9 and TRBJ2-7; 8 positions match TRBD2. Unmatched junction bases numbered 10, after V lost 0 bases and J lost 2 bases. CDR3 length equals 17 residues. CDR1 is SGDLS and CDR2 is YYNGEE in the germline V gene. Here the CDR3 DNA reads TGTGCCAGCAGCGTAGGAGGGGGTGCTAGCGGGCCCTACGAGCAGTACTTC. It specifies CASSVGGGASGPYEQYF.

The chain has TRBV5-5 and TRBJ2-2; tentatively, D is TRBD2 (7 bases). The CDR3 is made up of 17 amino acids. Trimming removed 1 base from V and 7 bases from J, with 20 bases in between. Germline V gene lookup returns CDR1 SGHKS and CDR2 YYEKEE (reference sequence). This chain's CDR3 is CASSLHSGGLRDGELFF. In DNA, the CDR3 is TGTGCCAGCAGCTTGCACTCGGGGGGCTTGAGAGACGGGGAGCTGTTTTTT.

The rearrangement uses TRBV6-1 and TRBJ2-6; D is possibly TRBD1 or TRBD2 (6 bases each). The CDR3 is 19 residues long. Looked up from germline, CDR1 is MNHNS and CDR2 is SASEGT. With 5 bases removed from V and 0 bases from J, the gap between germline ends came to 20 bases. The CDR3 is CASSKRLGGTYSGANVLTF. In nucleotides, the CDR3 is TGTGCCAGCAGTAAACGCCTCGGGGGCACTTACTCTGGGGCCAACGTCCTGACTTTC.

This clonotype was detected ten times or more. The chain couples TRBV5-1 to TRBJ2-2; D is undetermined. CDR3 length: 15 amino acids. CDR1 is SGHRS and CDR2 is YFSETQ in the germline V gene. Trimming shortened V by 0 bases and J by 2 bases, and 8 bases separated the two germline ends. The CDR3: CASSLARINTGELFF. The CDR3 DNA reads as TGCGCCAGCAGCTTGGCCCGGATTAACACCGGGGAGCTGTTTTTT.

This clonotype was found many times. The junction differs from germline at one of its ends, possibly a read error. This chain uses TRBV7-9 with TRBJ2-1; TRBD2 matches at 9 bases. The CDR3 is made up of 13 amino acids. Germline CDR1 and CDR2: SEHNR and FQNEAQ (reference sequence). CDR3 region: CACRVSGSDEQFF. The CDR3 DNA reads as TGTGCCTGCAGGGTTAGCGGGAGTGATGAGCAGTTCTTC. Looking up the rest from reference TRBV7-9 and TRBJ2-1 gives the full variable domain: DTGVSQNPRHKITKRGQNVTFRCDPISEHNRLYWYRQTLGQGPEFLTYFQNEAQLEKSRLLSDRFSAERPKGSFSTLEIQRTEQGDSAMYLCACRVSGSDEQFFGPGTRLTVL.

To note about this clonotype: A much larger clone sits a single nucleotide away, making a read error possible. V usage is TRBV6-1 and J usage is TRBJ2-5; D not certain. Germline CDR1 MNHNS, CDR2 SASEGT. The CDR3 is 11 amino acids. The V end lost 8 bases, the J end lost 1 base, and 5 bases lay between the germline ends. In DNA, the CDR3 is TGTGCCAGCGCGATCCAAGAGACCCAGTACTTC. It translates to CASAIQETQYF.

In its sample, this clonotype was seen a few times. This chain's CDR3 is CATRTGFSYEQYF. DNA of the CDR3: TGTGCCACGAGAACAGGGTTTTCCTACGAGCAGTACTTC. The chain recombines TRBV24-1 with TRBJ2-7; perhaps TRBD1 as D (6 bases). Trimming removed 10 bases at V and 1 base at J, with 13 bases between. Germline V gene data show CDR1 as KGHDR and CDR2 as SFDVKD. The CDR3 runs 13 residues.

This clonotype was seen repeatedly, ten times or more. V gene TRBV6-1 combines with J gene TRBJ2-1; 10 bases are a match to TRBD2. The length of the CDR3 is 17 residues. Losses at the gene ends were 6 bases for V and 3 bases for J; bases not matched to a gene: 11. Looked up from germline, CDR1 is MNHNS and CDR2 is SASEGT. CDR3 coding DNA: TGTGCCAGCAGCAAACCAATAAGCGGGAGGGGCTACAATGAGCAGTTCTTC. Protein: CASSKPISGRGYNEQFF.

This clonotype was seen only a few times. This chain joins TRBV19 and TRBJ2-3; D uncertain. Germline V CDR1 and CDR2: LNHDA, SQIVND (reference sequence). Trimming pared 8 bases from V and 5 bases from J, leaving 8 bases between. The CDR3 is 11 residues long. CDR3 in amino acids: CASAELDTQYF. Here the CDR3 DNA reads TGTGCCAGTGCGGAGTTAGATACGCAGTATTTT.

This clonotype was counted at least ten times. The rearrangement links TRBV20-1 to TRBJ2-7; tentatively, D is TRBD1 (6 bases). The CDR3 spans 13 residues. Trimming removed 6 bases at V and 0 bases at J, with 12 bases between. Per the germline V gene, CDR1 is DFQATT and CDR2 is SNEGSKA (reference sequence). The CDR3 DNA reads as TGCAGTGCACGCGACAGGACCTCCTACGAGCAGTACTTC. Encoded protein: CSARDRTSYEQYF.

This clonotype was counted between two and nine times. The V gene is TRBV12-3 or TRBV12-4, the J gene TRBJ2-5, with 9 positions matching TRBD2. J was trimmed by 2 bases and V by 0 bases; bases with no gene match: 25. There are 23 residues in the CDR3. CDR3 bases: TGTGCCAGCAGTTTAGCCTGGCCAGGGGGTTTGGGTCTAGCGGGAAGAAAACAAGAGACCCAGTACTTC. This codes for CASSLAWPGGLGLAGRKQETQYF.

The V and J genes are TRBV27 and TRBJ1-2, with a tentative D call TRBD1 (6 bases). V shed 5 bases and J shed 5 bases, with 9 bases lying between them. The CDR3 loop spans 12 amino acids. Germline loops: CDR1 MNHEY, CDR2 SMNVEV (reference sequence). The CDR3 nucleotides are TGTGCCAGCAGTGCGGACAGTTATGGCTACACCTTC. Its translation is CASSADSYGYTF.